A single sample gave rise to the 10 T cell receptor beta chains below, sequenced in a study of shared clonotypes between healthy human individuals (dated by TCRdb to 2020 to 2022). The library was produced with the immunoSEQ multiplex PCR assay. Here the immuneACCESS table is served through TCRdb, limited to in-frame sequences with V and J called. Missing clones are a known gap in these copies; in checked studies unresolved V genes cover under half, and the rest lacks a known reason. The sample contains more than 2 million clones, around 95% of them found a single time. Approximately 0.13% of the sample belongs to the ten largest clones. Sequencing input: naive CD4+ T cells sorted from blood. The cell subset or site label here, explained by the study, means: CD45RA+ positively selected. The origin of the receptors is a man aged 18 to 30 in good health.

This rearrangement joins TRBV5-1 to TRBJ1-6; D not resolved. The CDR3 runs to 16 residues. Looked up from germline, CDR1 is SGHRS and CDR2 is YFSETQ. Trimming took off 0 bases at V and 8 bases at J, with 15 bases between the two ends. CDR3 in DNA: TGCGCCAGCAGCTTGGCCGAGGTGGCCGGTGATTCACCCCTCCACTTT. Protein sequence: CASSLAEVAGDSPLHF.

The chain employs TRBV10-3 and TRBJ2-3; 7 nucleotides match TRBD1. V trimming: 2 bases; J trimming: 2 bases; junction bases outside the gene matches: 13. The germline gives CDR1 ENHRY, CDR2 SYGVKD. The CDR3 is 18 residues long. In nucleotides, the CDR3 is TGTGCCATCAGTGAGACACTTGGACAGGAGTCGTTCACAGATACGCAGTATTTT. Translation gives CAISETLGQESFTDTQYF.

CDR3 amino acids: CASSLGHSGGVGELFF. Written as DNA, the CDR3 is TGTGCCAGCAGCTTAGGTCACTCTGGGGGCGTCGGGGAGCTGTTTTTT. The gene calls are TRBV11-2 and TRBJ2-2, with D possibly matching TRBD1 (6 bases). CDR3 length: 16 amino acids. Between the trimmed V and J ends, which lost 1 base and 7 bases, there was a span of 16 bases. Per the germline V gene, CDR1 is SGHAT and CDR2 is FQNNGV. The full variable domain, with the rest looked up from reference TRBV11-2 and TRBJ2-2, is EAGVAQSPRYKIIEKRQSVAFWCNPISGHATLYWYQQILGQGPKLLIQFQNNGVVDDSQLPKDRFSAERLKGVDSTLKIQPAKLEDSAVYLCASSLGHSGGVGELFFGEGSRLTVL.

Of note for this clone: This CDR3 is also generated by other DNA sequences in the sample. This rearrangement joins TRBV28 to TRBJ1-1; D gene unclear. Germline V lookup: CDR1 MDHEN, CDR2 SYDVKM. Trimming pared 2 bases from V and 1 base from J, leaving 5 bases between. The CDR3 runs to 13 residues. CDR3 protein: CASSLIGNTEAFF. The CDR3 DNA is TGTGCCAGCAGTTTAATAGGGAACACTGAAGCTTTCTTT.

The V gene is TRBV7-2, the J gene TRBJ1-5; TRBD1 matches at 7 bases. Germline values: CDR1 SGHTA, CDR2 FQGNSA. V trimming: 5 bases; J trimming: 4 bases; junction bases outside the gene matches: 5. The CDR3 is 14 amino acids. The CDR3 DNA sequence: TGTGCCAGCAGCCCGGGACAGACTAATCAGCCCCAGCATTTT. This sequence encodes CASSPGQTNQPQHF.

The V and J genes are TRBV28 and TRBJ1-2; unclear D gene. V lost 6 bases to trimming and J lost 4 bases, with 15 bases between them. The CDR3 is made up of 14 amino acids. Germline-derived CDR1 and CDR2 are MDHEN and SYDVKM. The CDR3 loop reads CASRNARLGYGYTF. In DNA form, the CDR3 reads TGTGCCAGCAGGAACGCCCGACTAGGCTATGGCTACACCTTC.

The V call is TRBV27, the J call TRBJ2-7; 8 nucleotides agree with TRBD2. Unmatched junction bases numbered 9, after V lost 8 bases and J lost 6 bases. Germline V gives CDR1 MNHEY, CDR2 SMNVEV (reference sequence). This CDR3 contains 13 residues. CDR3 residues: CASRGLAGTEQYF. CDR3 nucleotides: TGTGCCAGCCGCGGACTAGCCGGCACCGAGCAGTACTTC.

The rearrangement links TRBV14 to TRBJ2-3; tentatively, D is TRBD1 or TRBD2 (5 bases each). Germline-derived CDR1 and CDR2 are SGHDN and FVKESK. Trimming shortened V by 6 bases and J by 4 bases, and 20 bases separated the two germline ends. This CDR3 contains 16 residues. CDR3 sequence: CASRARGGLRADTQYF. In DNA form, the CDR3 reads TGTGCCAGCAGAGCCCGGGGCGGGCTTAGGGCAGATACGCAGTATTTT. Filled out from reference TRBV14 and TRBJ2-3, the complete variable domain reads EAGVTQFPSHSVIEKGQTVTLRCDPISGHDNLYWYRRVMGKEIKFLLHFVKESKQDESGMPNNRFLAERTGGTYSTLKVQPAELEDSGVYFCASRARGGLRADTQYFGPGTRLTVL.

The CDR3 loop reads CASSNRLAGGQETQYF. For the CDR3, the DNA is TGTGCCAGCAGCAACCGACTAGCGGGGGGGCAAGAGACCCAGTACTTC. The chain carries TRBV5-6 and TRBJ2-5, with TRBD2 matching 14 bases. Losses at the gene ends were 4 bases for V and 2 bases for J; bases not matched to a gene: 4. Per the germline V gene, CDR1 is SGHDT and CDR2 is YYEEEE. The length of the CDR3 is 16 residues.

Only a few counts were recorded for this clone. The chain employs TRBV5-1 and TRBJ1-4; D not certain. V was pared by 0 bases and J by 4 bases, with 7 bases between. This CDR3 contains 14 residues. Germline V gene lookup returns CDR1 SGHRS and CDR2 YFSETQ. In nucleotides, the CDR3 is TGCGCCAGCAGCTTGGACGGGAATAATGAAAAACTGTTTTTT. Its translation: CASSLDGNNEKLFF.